This entry lists 30 T cell receptor beta chains sequenced from one sample in a study of T cells after yellow fever vaccination (dated by TCRdb to about 2019). The sample's treatment or condition, from its label and the paper: live attenuated yellow fever vaccine strain. The library was made by 5' RACE. Instrument used: Illumina NovaSeq 6000. TCRdb reprocessed the public reads (quality trimming at Q25 with fastp, clone calling with MiXCR) and kept in-frame beta chains. For every CDR3 protein sequence, its rows merge into one entry that carries the most common genes and DNA. The sample table shows about 220,000 distinct CDR3 sequences, and 3% to 4% are seen once. The ten largest account for about 3% of the sample. Sequencing was performed on CD4+ T cells sorted from PBMCs, taken 10 days after the yellow fever booster vaccination. The source is a man younger than 35 who received the YFV17D yellow fever vaccine.

In this sample, this clonotype turned up many times. The chain couples TRBV5-1 to TRBJ2-2; D is ambiguous. The CDR3 is made up of 16 amino acids. CDR1 and CDR2 from the germline V gene are SGHRS and YFSETQ. The ends were cut back, 1 base at V and 2 bases at J, with 12 bases in the middle. CDR3 in amino acids: CASSLFAATNTGELFF. Here the CDR3 DNA reads TGCGCCAGCAGCTTGTTTGCAGCAACTAACACCGGGGAGCTGTTTTTT. The full variable domain, completed using reference TRBV5-1 and TRBJ2-2, is KAGVTQTPRYLIKTRGQQVTLSCSPISGHRSVSWYQQTPGQGLQFLFEYFSETQRNKGNFPGRFSGRQFSNSRSEMNVSTLELGDSALYLCASSLFAATNTGELFFGEGSRLTVL.

In this sample, this clonotype turned up many times. The chain joins TRBV28 to TRBJ2-5, with a tentative D call TRBD2 (6 bases). The CDR3 extends over 14 amino acids. With 7 bases removed from V and 6 bases from J, the gap between germline ends came to 18 bases. CDR1 is MDHEN and CDR2 is SYDVKM in the germline V gene. The DNA for the CDR3 is TGTGCCAGCACTCCAGGGTCCGGGGGACAGACCCAGTACTTC. Amino acids: CASTPGSGGQTQYF.

V and J are TRBV5-1 and TRBJ2-3, with D tentatively TRBD1 or TRBD2 (5 bases each). Trimming removed 4 bases at V and 2 bases at J, with 17 bases between. The CDR3 sequence is 16 residues long. Germline V gene data show CDR1 as SGHRS and CDR2 as YFSETQ. The CDR3 bases are TGCGCCAGCAGCACGGGCACCGGGACGAACACAGATACGCAGTATTTT. Translated, it gives CASSTGTGTNTDTQYF.

This clonotype was seen only a few times. The chain employs TRBV5-6 and TRBJ1-5; D is ambiguous. The CDR3 consists of 9 residues. From germline, CDR1 is SGHDT and CDR2 YYEEEE. The V end was cut by 10 bases, the J end by 8 bases, with 7 bases between. DNA for the CDR3: TGTGCCCTCGAGGAGCCCCAGCATTTT. This gives the protein CALEEPQHF.

The rearrangement links TRBV7-2 to TRBJ2-7; D gene ambiguous. Looked up from germline, CDR1 is SGHTA and CDR2 is FQGNSA. Trimming stripped 3 bases from V and 3 bases from J, with 9 bases between. The CDR3 runs to 13 residues. The CDR3 protein is CASSFSGVYEQYF. In DNA, the CDR3 is TGTGCCAGCAGCTTTAGTGGAGTCTACGAGCAGTACTTC.

This clonotype was picked up many times. The V and J genes are TRBV7-8 and TRBJ1-2, with D perhaps matching TRBD1 (6 bases). Between the trimmed V and J ends, which lost 0 bases and 8 bases, there was a span of 13 bases. This CDR3 has 14 residues. Germline CDR1 SGHVS, CDR2 FQNEAQ. As DNA, the CDR3 is TGTGCCAGCAGCTTAGCGCTACAGGGTGGGGGCTACACCTTC. Translating it yields CASSLALQGGGYTF.

This clonotype was observed many times. The chain couples TRBV5-1 to TRBJ2-3; 14 nucleotides align to TRBD2. Germline V lookup: CDR1 SGHRS, CDR2 YFSETQ. The CDR3 length is 16 residues. The V and J ends lost 5 bases and 2 bases, in that order; junction bases with no gene match: 4. The CDR3 protein is CASRWTSGGLTDTQYF. In DNA form, the CDR3 reads TGCGCCAGCAGATGGACTAGCGGGGGGCTCACAGATACGCAGTATTTT.

This clonotype has a count of ten or more. The chain is built from TRBV5-1 and TRBJ2-1; 11 bases map to TRBD2. The CDR3 runs 14 residues. The V gene's germline CDR1 is SGHRS and CDR2 YFSETQ. With V trimmed by 2 bases and J by 5 bases, 0 bases remained unmatched. The CDR3 nucleotides read TGCGCCAGCAGCTTTAGCGGGGGGGACAATGAGCAGTTCTTC. It yields the protein CASSFSGGDNEQFF. Based on the CDR3 plus reference TRBV5-1 and TRBJ2-1, the full variable domain is KAGVTQTPRYLIKTRGQQVTLSCSPISGHRSVSWYQQTPGQGLQFLFEYFSETQRNKGNFPGRFSGRQFSNSRSEMNVSTLELGDSALYLCASSFSGGDNEQFFGPGTRLTVL.

This sequence joins TRBV5-1 and TRBJ2-1; 7 positions match TRBD2. Germline V gives CDR1 SGHRS, CDR2 YFSETQ. This CDR3 has 16 residues. With V trimmed by 3 bases and J by 0 bases, 6 bases remained unmatched. CDR3 amino acids: CASSWDYRGSYNEQFF. DNA for the CDR3: TGCGCCAGCAGCTGGGACTACCGGGGCTCCTACAATGAGCAGTTCTTC.

V usage is TRBV11-1 and J usage is TRBJ2-3; D might be TRBD1 (5 bases). CDR1 SGHAT and CDR2 FQDESV come from the germline V gene (reference sequence). V lost 6 bases and J lost 1, with 11 bases in between. There are 14 residues in the CDR3. CDR3 in amino acids: CASSRTRRTDTQYF. The CDR3 coding sequence is TGTGCCAGCAGTCGGACACGGCGCACAGATACGCAGTATTTT. Supplemented by reference TRBV11-1 and TRBJ2-3, the full variable domain reads EAEVAQSPRYKITEKSQAVAFWCDPISGHATLYWYRQILGQGPELLVQFQDESVVDDSQLPKDRFSAERLKGVDSTLKIQPAELGDSAMYLCASSRTRRTDTQYFGPGTRLTVL.

This clonotype was counted ten times or more. The V and J genes are TRBV7-9 and TRBJ1-2; 9 bases line up with TRBD1. This CDR3 is built from 15 residues. With 5 bases clipped from V and 1 base from J, the junction kept 5 bases outside the gene matches. The germline V gene has CDR1 SEHNR and CDR2 FQNEAQ (reference sequence). The CDR3 loop is CASSKDRGGNYGYTF. Here the CDR3 DNA reads TGTGCCAGCAGCAAGGACAGGGGTGGTAACTATGGCTACACCTTC.

This clonotype was picked up many times. V is TRBV7-2 and J is TRBJ1-4; D gene unclear. CDR1 is SGHTA, CDR2 FQGNSA, per germline. The CDR3 runs to 17 residues. Trimming cost V 1 base and J 7 bases, with 19 bases left between them. CDR3 coding DNA: TGTGCCAGCAGCTTAGGTCTTGGAGGAGGATCTAGTGAAAAACTGTTTTTT. This encodes CASSLGLGGGSSEKLFF.

At least ten counts were recorded for this clonotype. V and J are TRBV6-6 and TRBJ2-4; 11 positions agree with TRBD1. The ends lost 3 bases at V and 2 bases at J; junction bases unmatched: 9. The V gene's germline CDR1 is MNHNY and CDR2 SVGAGI (reference sequence). The CDR3 spans 18 residues. The CDR3 loop reads CASSYRDRGSGTKNIQYF. CDR3 sequence (DNA): TGTGCCAGCAGTTATCGGGACAGGGGGTCCGGGACCAAAAACATTCAGTACTTC.

At least ten counts were recorded for this clonotype. The chain recombines TRBV20-1 with TRBJ1-2, with a weak D call TRBD1 (5 bases). The CDR3 runs 11 residues. V shed 6 bases and J shed 8 bases, with 13 bases lying between them. The germline gives CDR1 DFQATT, CDR2 SNEGSKA (reference sequence). The CDR3 nucleotides read TGCAGTGCCCCGGGGGACGCAGGCTACACCTTC. Its translation is CSAPGDAGYTF.

This clonotype was seen many times. The rearrangement joins TRBV5-4 to TRBJ1-4, with 7 bases lining up with TRBD1. Germline loops: CDR1 SGHNT, CDR2 YYREEE (reference sequence). The CDR3 extends over 14 amino acids. J lost 4 bases, V lost 0 bases, and 0 bases had no gene match. The CDR3 bases are TGTGCCAGCAGCTTGGACAGGGGTAATGAAAAACTGTTTTTT. It codes for CASSLDRGNEKLFF.

Many counts were recorded for this clonotype. The chain couples TRBV20-1 to TRBJ1-1, with D possibly TRBD1 on 6 matching bases. The V gene's germline CDR1 is DFQATT and CDR2 SNEGSKA (reference sequence). The CDR3 covers 11 residues. Trimming took 4 bases from V and 11 from J, leaving 14 bases between them. Written as DNA, the CDR3 is TGCAGTGCTACGGTGGGGGGCCTGGCTTTCTTT. This translates into CSATVGGLAFF.

This clonotype was found a few times. J is TRBJ2-1 and V is TRBV7-3, with a possible D match to TRBD2 (6 bases). The CDR3 runs 14 residues. The germline V gene encodes CDR1 SGHTA and CDR2 FQGTGA. The V end lost 5 bases, the J end lost 5 bases, and 13 bases lay between the germline ends. The CDR3 nucleotides read TGTGCCAGCAGCCCCTCGGGGGAGAACAATGAGCAGTTCTTC. Protein: CASSPSGENNEQFF.

This clonotype was recorded many times. The genes are TRBV3-1 and TRBJ1-2; the D gene is possibly TRBD1 (5 bases). The CDR3 extends over 13 amino acids. Deletions cut 6 bases from V and 4 bases from J, with 12 bases between. Germline V gene lookup returns CDR1 LGHDT and CDR2 YNNKEL (reference sequence). The CDR3 nucleotides are TGTGCCAGCAGTCAGCAGGGAAGCTATGGCTACACCTTC. Translating it yields CASSQQGSYGYTF.

This clonotype has a handful of counts. The CDR3 loop reads CASSLSETRDIQYF. CDR3 nucleotides: TGTGCCAGCAGCCTATCCGAAACAAGGGACATTCAGTACTTC. The chain couples TRBV5-4 to TRBJ2-4; unclear D gene. The V end was cut by 4 bases, the J end by 8 bases, with 16 bases between. The V gene's germline CDR1 is SGHNT and CDR2 YYREEE (reference sequence). CDR3 size: 14 residues.

This clonotype occurred a few times. V and J are TRBV6-2 or TRBV6-3 and TRBJ2-7; D uncertain. Germline V gives CDR1 MNHEY, CDR2 SVGEGT. Trimming shortened V by 5 bases and J by 3 bases, and 14 bases separated the two germline ends. The CDR3 covers 14 residues. CDR3 nucleotides: TGTGCCAGCAGTCCACAGAGTGGGGTCTACGAGCAGTACGTC. It specifies CASSPQSGVYEQYV.

This clonotype has ten or more counts. This chain links TRBV28 with TRBJ2-1; D is undetermined. In germline, CDR1 is MDHEN, CDR2 SYDVKM. Deletions cut 7 bases from V and 2 bases from J, with 15 bases between. This CDR3 is 15 amino acids long. CDR3 residues: CASTRATQTYNEQFF. Here the CDR3 DNA reads TGTGCCAGCACCCGGGCCACTCAAACCTACAATGAGCAGTTCTTC. Together with reference TRBV28 and TRBJ2-1, the CDR3 gives the full variable domain: DVKVTQSSRYLVKRTGEKVFLECVQDMDHENMFWYRQDPGLGLRLIYFSYDVKMKEKGDIPEGYSVSREKKERFSLILESASTNQTSMYLCASTRATQTYNEQFFGPGTRLTVL.

This clonotype has a handful of counts. V gene TRBV7-6 combines with J gene TRBJ2-3; the D gene could be TRBD1 or TRBD2 (5 bases each). The CDR3 sequence is 15 residues long. Germline V gene lookup returns CDR1 SGHVS and CDR2 FNYEAQ. The V and J ends lost 1 base and 4 bases respectively, with 12 bases between them. Here the CDR3 DNA reads TGTGCCAGCAGCTTAGGTGGGGGTTTGGCAGATACGCAGTATTTT. This codes for CASSLGGGLADTQYF.

This clonotype was counted at least ten times. The chain links TRBV7-2 to TRBJ2-1, with 9 bases identical to TRBD1. CDR1 is SGHTA, CDR2 FQGNSA, per germline. J gave up 6 bases and V 5 bases, and 8 bases lay outside the gene matches. The CDR3 loop spans 15 amino acids. The CDR3, as DNA: TGTGCCAGCAGCCGTGACCGGGACAGGGCCAATGAGCAGTTCTTC. Its protein is CASSRDRDRANEQFF.

This clonotype turned up a few times. The V gene is TRBV29-1, the J gene TRBJ1-5; perhaps TRBD1 as D (5 bases). Germline values: CDR1 SQVTM, CDR2 ANQGSEA. This CDR3 is built from 14 residues. The ends were cut back, 3 bases at V and 4 bases at J, with 13 bases in the middle. CDR3 residues: CSVDFGGSNQPQHF. The CDR3 DNA reads as TGCAGCGTTGACTTCGGGGGAAGTAATCAGCCCCAGCATTTT. The complete variable domain, with remaining parts taken from reference TRBV29-1 and TRBJ1-5, reads SAVISQKPSRDICQRGTSLTIQCQVDSQVTMMFWYRQQPGQSLTLIATANQGSEATYESGFVIDKFPISRPNLTFSTLTVSNMSPEDSSIYLCSVDFGGSNQPQHFGDGTRLSIL.

V and J are TRBV3-2 and TRBJ2-7; whether TRBD2, the table's D call, matches the DNA was not checked. TRBV3-2 is a listed pseudogene. This CDR3 has 15 residues. CDR3 in amino acids: CASSQLEGQVYEQYV. CDR3 bases: TGTGCCAGCAGCCAACTCGAGGGCCAAGTCTACGAGCAGTACGTC.

This clonotype was found a few times. The rearrangement joins TRBV24-1 to TRBJ2-5; tentative D call: TRBD2 (6 bases). The germline gives CDR1 KGHDR, CDR2 SFDVKD. V was clipped by 9 bases and J by 5 bases, with 21 bases between them. The CDR3 is made up of 15 amino acids. The CDR3 protein is CATATARGAGETQYF. The CDR3 region has the DNA TGTGCCACCGCAACCGCAAGGGGCGCGGGGGAGACCCAGTACTTC.

V and J are TRBV6-6 and TRBJ2-7; TRBD1 matches at 10 bases. The CDR3 has 15 residues. Germline V gene data show CDR1 as MNHNY and CDR2 as SVGAGI (reference sequence). V shed 7 bases and J 4 bases; nucleotides not matched to a gene: 10. CDR3: CASTPGTGVTYEQYF. The CDR3 nucleotides are TGTGCCAGCACCCCCGGGACAGGGGTGACATACGAGCAGTACTTC.

This clonotype showed up many times. The chain joins TRBV12-3 or TRBV12-4 to TRBJ1-6; D might be TRBD1 (6 bases). V shed 6 bases and J shed 10 bases, with 19 bases lying between them. The CDR3 is made up of 15 amino acids. The CDR3 bases are TGTGCCAGCAGCCCGCTTCTCGGACAGAGATCACCCCTCCACTTT. It yields the protein CASSPLLGQRSPLHF.

This clonotype has ten or more counts. This sequence joins TRBV15 and TRBJ2-5; D gene ambiguous. Deletions cut 0 bases from V and 5 bases from J, with 10 bases between. CDR3 length: 14 residues. Looked up from germline, CDR1 is LNHNV and CDR2 is YYDKDF (reference sequence). The CDR3 DNA follows: TGTGCCACCAGCAGAGATTTAGGGAAGGAGACCCAGTACTTC. This translates into CATSRDLGKETQYF.

Many counts were recorded for this clonotype. The chain employs TRBV27 and TRBJ1-6; D uncertain. The germline CDR1 and CDR2 sequences are MNHEY and SMNVEV (reference sequence). V was clipped by 2 bases and J by 8 bases, with 13 bases between them. The length of the CDR3 is 15 residues. The CDR3: CASSLTAGYYSPLHF. CDR3 DNA sequence: TGTGCCAGCAGTTTAACCGCGGGTTATTATTCACCCCTCCACTTT.